Following are 5 T cell receptor beta chains from one sample sequenced in a study of blood T cell repertoires in COVID-19. Repertoires were generated with immunoSEQ multiplex PCR, while TCRdb's copy carries only in-frame clones and drops some. Here the sample spans some 200,000 clones, almost 85% being singletons. Sequenced input: peripheral blood. These receptors were taken from a woman aged 45-59 years with active or convalescent COVID-19.

This rearrangement joins TRBV6-2 or TRBV6-3 to TRBJ2-7; TRBD1 agrees at 10 bases. V lost 0 bases and J lost 1; bases outside the gene matches: 3. Germline V gene sequence: CDR1 MNHEY, CDR2 SVGEGT. CDR3 length: 16 amino acids. The CDR3 DNA sequence: TGTGCCAGCAGTTACTCAAGGGACAGGGGTTCCTACGAGCAGTACGTC. This translates into CASSYSRDRGSYEQYV.

The chain uses TRBV28 and TRBJ1-1; TRBD1 aligns across 9 bases. The V gene end was trimmed by 6 bases and the J gene end by 13 bases; junction bases not matched to a gene: 6. Germline V gene sequence: CDR1 MDHEN, CDR2 SYDVKM. The CDR3 sequence is 11 residues long. CDR3 sequence reads: CASSTGTGCFF. CDR3 DNA: TGTGCCAGCAGCACCGGGACAGGGTGTTTCTTT.

The V gene is TRBV27, the J gene TRBJ2-6; no clear D. V lost 8 bases, J lost 4 bases, and 9 bases lay in between. The germline CDR1 and CDR2 sequences are MNHEY and SMNVEV (reference sequence). The CDR3 has 13 residues. The DNA of the CDR3 is TGTGCCAGCTCGCGGTCAGGGGCCAACGTCCTGACTTTC. Translating gives CASSRSGANVLTF.

The gene calls are TRBV27 and TRBJ1-4, with 8 bases matching TRBD1. This CDR3 comprises 16 residues. V gave up 6 bases and J gave up 4 bases; unmatched junction bases: 10. Germline V lookup: CDR1 MNHEY, CDR2 SMNVEV (reference sequence). The CDR3 is CASSRRTGRGNEKLFF. As DNA, the CDR3 is TGTGCCAGCAGCCGGAGGACAGGGCGCGGTAATGAAAAACTGTTTTTT.

The V call is TRBV4-1, the J call TRBJ2-1; 10 nucleotides match TRBD1. V dropped 3 bases and J dropped 8; count of bases not matched to a gene: 16. Germline values: CDR1 MGHRA, CDR2 YSYEKL. CDR3 length: 18 amino acids. The chain's CDR3 is CASSQMGGQGWVSDEQFF. The CDR3 nucleotides are TGCGCCAGCAGCCAGATGGGGGGACAGGGGTGGGTAAGCGATGAGCAGTTCTTC.